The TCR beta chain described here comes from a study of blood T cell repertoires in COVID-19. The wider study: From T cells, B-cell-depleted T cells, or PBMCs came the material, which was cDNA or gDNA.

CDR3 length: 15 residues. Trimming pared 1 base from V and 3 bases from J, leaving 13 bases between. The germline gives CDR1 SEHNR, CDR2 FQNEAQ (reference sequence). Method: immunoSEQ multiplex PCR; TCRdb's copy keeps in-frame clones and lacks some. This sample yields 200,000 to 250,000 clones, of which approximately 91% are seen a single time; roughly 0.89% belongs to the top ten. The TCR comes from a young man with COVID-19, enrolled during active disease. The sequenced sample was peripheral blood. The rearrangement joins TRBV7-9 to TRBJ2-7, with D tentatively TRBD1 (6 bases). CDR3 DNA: TGTGCCAGCAGCTTAGTTGGGACACCGATCTACGAGCAGTACTTC. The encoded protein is CASSLVGTPIYEQYF.